The T cell receptor beta chain described here comes from a study of blood T cell repertoires in COVID-19. Study-wide background: The United States, Italy and Spain were the sources of the acute and convalescent COVID-19 samples. Sample material is recorded as cDNA or gDNA derived from T cells, B-cell-depleted T cells, or PBMCs.

The germline gives CDR1 LNHDA, CDR2 SQIVND (reference sequence). The CDR3 covers 17 residues. Trimming cost V 3 bases and J 2 bases; bases outside gene matches: 9. How the authors handled the data: It was from reference gene primer amplification that nucleated cell counts were estimated. Some clones are missing from TCRdb's copy, which holds only in-frame ones; the method was immunoSEQ multiplex PCR. V and J calls plus clone size are reproduced from that table; the DNA served to infer D and trimming. The sample yields around 320,000 clones, roughly 90% seen once. The receptor was derived from a man between 18 and 35 years old with active or convalescent COVID-19. The chain combines TRBV19 with TRBJ2-3; 9 bases align to TRBD2. Material: peripheral blood. CDR3 sequence: CASSIISLAGNTDTQYF. CDR3 nucleotide sequence: TGTGCCAGTAGTATCATAAGCCTAGCGGGAAACACAGATACGCAGTATTTT.